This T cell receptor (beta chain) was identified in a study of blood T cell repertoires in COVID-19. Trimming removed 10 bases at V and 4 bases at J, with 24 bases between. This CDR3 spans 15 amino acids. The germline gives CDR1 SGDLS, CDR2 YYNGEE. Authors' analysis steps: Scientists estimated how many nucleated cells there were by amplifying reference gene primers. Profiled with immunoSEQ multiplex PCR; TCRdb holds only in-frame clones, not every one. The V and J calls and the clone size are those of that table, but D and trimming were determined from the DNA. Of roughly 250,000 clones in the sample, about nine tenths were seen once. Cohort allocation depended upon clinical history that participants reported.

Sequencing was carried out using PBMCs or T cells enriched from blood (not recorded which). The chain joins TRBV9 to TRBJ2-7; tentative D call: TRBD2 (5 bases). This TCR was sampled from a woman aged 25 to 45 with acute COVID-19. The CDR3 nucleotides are TGTGCCTCTAGTTTAACACCTAATTCGGGGTACGAGCAGTACTTC. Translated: CASSLTPNSGYEQYF.